This T cell receptor (beta chain) was recorded in a study of blood T cell repertoires in COVID-19. For the study at large: The analysed material was cDNA or gDNA that came from T cells, B-cell-depleted T cells, or PBMCs.

TCRdb's copy holds only in-frame clones and misses some; the assay was immunoSEQ multiplex PCR. Among a few hundred thousand clones listed, roughly 84% were seen once. Sequenced sample: peripheral blood. The origin of this receptor is a middle-aged man with active or convalescent COVID-19.

CDR3 sequence reads: CASSVGGQNIQYF. The DNA of the CDR3 is TGTGCCAGCAGCGTAGGGGGCCAAAACATTCAGTACTTC. The chain is built from TRBV9 and TRBJ2-4; D is perhaps TRBD1 (5 bases). Between the trimmed V and J ends, which lost 0 bases and 5 bases, there was a span of 6 bases. Per the germline V gene, CDR1 is SGDLS and CDR2 is YYNGEE. This CDR3 contains 13 residues.